The rows below give T cell receptor beta chains drawn from one sample of a study of blood T cell repertoires in COVID-19. Sequencing used immunoSEQ multiplex PCR; TCRdb keeps in-frame clones, though not all of them. The sample consists of approximately 120,000 clones, around 80% of them appearing once. The sequencing input was peripheral blood. The receptor source for this set is a human donor in a cohort sampled during active or convalescent COVID-19. The CDR3 runs from the conserved cysteine through the conserved F or W. D genes are given only for firm matches. Size values are once, few and many counts, or a class for expanded clones, and some rows have none.

d_gene | abundance | j_gene | v_gene | CDR3aa | CDR3nt
TRBD1 | once | TRBJ2-2 | TRBV25-1 | CASNRGTGELFF | TGTGCCAGCAACAGGGGCACCGGGGAGCTGTTTTTT
TRBD1 | NA | TRBJ2-2 | TRBV5-1 | CASSVGQGVGELFF | TGCGCCAGCAGCGTGGGACAGGGTGTCGGGGAGCTGTTTTTT
NA | NA | TRBJ1-2 | TRBV4-3 | CASSPGQFWGYYGYTF | TGCGCCAGCAGCCCCGGACAGTTTTGGGGTTACTATGGCTACACCTTC
TRBD1 | NA | TRBJ1-5 | TRBV19 | CASSNRQGANQPQHF | TGTGCCAGTAGTAACCGACAGGGGGCTAATCAGCCCCAGCATTTT
NA | once | TRBJ2-2 | TRBV7-6 | CASSLLSGDNTGELFF | TGTGCCAGCAGCTTGTTGTCAGGGGATAACACCGGGGAGCTGTTTTTT
NA | few | TRBJ1-5 | TRBV19 | CASSIARGNQPQHF | TGTGCCAGTAGTATAGCCCGGGGCAATCAGCCCCAGCATTTT
NA | NA | TRBJ2-5 | TRBV9 | CASSVASQETQYF | TGTGCCAGCAGCGTAGCCAGCCAAGAGACCCAGTACTTC
NA | NA | TRBJ1-1 | TRBV28 | CASSFVGGGTEAFF | TGTGCCAGCAGTTTCGTCGGGGGTGGCACTGAAGCTTTCTTT
TRBD2 | NA | TRBJ2-5 | TRBV30 | CAWVYPRGKRSAGQETQYF | TGTGCCTGGGTTTACCCCCGGGGAAAGAGATCAGCGGGACAAGAGACCCAGTACTTC
NA | NA | TRBJ2-3 | TRBV19 | CASSILGRASGDTQYF | TGTGCCAGTAGTATATTAGGGCGGGCCAGCGGGGATACGCAGTATTTT
NA | NA | TRBJ2-7 | TRBV29-1 | CSVLTGTYEQYF | TGCAGCGTTTTGACGGGGACCTACGAGCAGTACTTC
TRBD1 | NA | TRBJ2-4 | TRBV28 | CASRTLGQGRDKNIQYF | TGTGCCAGCAGAACCCTAGGACAGGGTAGGGACAAAAACATTCAGTACTTC
NA | NA | TRBJ1-2 | TRBV5-5 | CASSLAGTFYGYTF | TGTGCCAGCAGCTTGGCAGGAACCTTCTATGGCTACACCTTC
NA | NA | TRBJ1-2 | TRBV9 | CASSPSKGDYYGYTF | TGTGCCAGCAGCCCCTCGAAAGGGGACTACTATGGCTACACCTTC
NA | NA | TRBJ1-1 | TRBV3-1/TRBV3-2 | CASSQRGGGGRHTEAFF | TGTGCCAGCAGCCAAAGGGGAGGAGGAGGGAGGCACACTGAAGCTTTCTTT
NA | NA | TRBJ1-2 | TRBV30 | CAWAPGLSNYGYTF | TGTGCCTGGGCTCCAGGGTTATCTAACTATGGCTACACCTTC
NA | NA | TRBJ2-1 | TRBV24-1 | CATSDSYSSFYEQFF | TGTGCCACCAGTGACTCATACTCGAGCTTCTATGAGCAGTTCTTC
NA | NA | TRBJ1-6 | TRBV6-2/TRBV6-3 | CASSYAGAVIRIYNSPLHF | TGTGCCAGCAGTTACGCGGGGGCGGTCATCAGAATCTATAATTCACCCCTCCACTTT
TRBD1 | NA | TRBJ1-5 | TRBV19 | CASRLTGGQGTNQPQHF | TGTGCCAGTAGACTTACAGGGGGCCAAGGTACCAATCAGCCCCAGCATTTT
TRBD1 | NA | TRBJ1-2 | TRBV7-9 | CASRPRTGGAFYGYTF | TGTGCCAGCAGACCCCGGACAGGGGGCGCCTTCTATGGCTACACCTTC
NA | NA | TRBJ1-5 | TRBV5-1 | CASSLDGSNQPQHF | TGCGCCAGCAGCTTGGACGGTTCTAATCAGCCCCAGCATTTT
TRBD1 | NA | TRBJ2-5 | TRBV18 | CASSQGQVPETQYF | TGTGCCAGCTCACAGGGACAGGTCCCGGAGACCCAGTACTTC
NA | NA | TRBJ2-1 | TRBV5-4 | CASSRPGDAGNEQFF | TGTGCCAGCAGCCGACCCGGGGATGCGGGCAATGAGCAGTTCTTC
NA | NA | TRBJ1-6 | TRBV19 | CASSYDRYNSPLHF | TGTGCCAGTAGTTACGACAGGTATAATTCACCCCTCCACTTT
NA | NA | TRBJ2-1 | TRBV7-3 | CASSLTGHANNEQFF | TGTGCCAGCAGCTTAACGGGACATGCAAACAATGAGCAGTTCTTC
NA | few | TRBJ2-7 | TRBV2 | CASSEAGHLTYEQYF | TGTGCCAGCAGTGAAGCGGGACACTTAACCTACGAGCAGTACTTC